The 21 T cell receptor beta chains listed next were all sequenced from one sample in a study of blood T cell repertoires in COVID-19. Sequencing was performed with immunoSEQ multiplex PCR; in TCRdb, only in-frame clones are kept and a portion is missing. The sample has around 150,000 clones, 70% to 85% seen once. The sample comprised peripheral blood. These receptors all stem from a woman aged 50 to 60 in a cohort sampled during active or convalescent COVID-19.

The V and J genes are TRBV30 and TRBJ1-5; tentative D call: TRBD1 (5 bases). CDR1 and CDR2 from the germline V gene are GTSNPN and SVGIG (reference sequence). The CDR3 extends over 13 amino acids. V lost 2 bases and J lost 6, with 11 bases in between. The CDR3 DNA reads TGTGCCTGGAGTTTACAGGAAACTCAGCCCCAGCATTTT. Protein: CAWSLQETQPQHF.

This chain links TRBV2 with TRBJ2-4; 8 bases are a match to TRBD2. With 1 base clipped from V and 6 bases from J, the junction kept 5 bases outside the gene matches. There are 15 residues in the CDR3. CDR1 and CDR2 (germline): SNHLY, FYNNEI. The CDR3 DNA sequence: TGTGCCAGCAGTGAAGAGAGCGGGAGACGAAACATTCAGTACTTC. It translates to CASSEESGRRNIQYF.

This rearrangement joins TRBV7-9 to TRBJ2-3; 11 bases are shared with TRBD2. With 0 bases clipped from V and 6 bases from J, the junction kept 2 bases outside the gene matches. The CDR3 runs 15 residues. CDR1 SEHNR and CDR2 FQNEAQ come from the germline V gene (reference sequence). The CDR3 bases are TGTGCCAGCAGCTTAGCTGCTAGCGGGGGGGATACGCAGTATTTT. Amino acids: CASSLAASGGDTQYF.

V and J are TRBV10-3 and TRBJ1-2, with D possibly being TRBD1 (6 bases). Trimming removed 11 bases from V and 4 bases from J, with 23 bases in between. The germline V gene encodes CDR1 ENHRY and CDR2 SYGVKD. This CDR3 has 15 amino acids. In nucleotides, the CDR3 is TGTGCCTCATTTCGGACAGACCTAGCTAGCTATGGCTACACCTTC. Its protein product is CASFRTDLASYGYTF.

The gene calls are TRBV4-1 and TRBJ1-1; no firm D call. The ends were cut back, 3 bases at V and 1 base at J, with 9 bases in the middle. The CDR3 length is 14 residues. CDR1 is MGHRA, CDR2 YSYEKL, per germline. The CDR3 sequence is CASSHLGRNTEAFF. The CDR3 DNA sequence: TGCGCCAGCAGCCATCTAGGCCGGAACACTGAAGCTTTCTTT.

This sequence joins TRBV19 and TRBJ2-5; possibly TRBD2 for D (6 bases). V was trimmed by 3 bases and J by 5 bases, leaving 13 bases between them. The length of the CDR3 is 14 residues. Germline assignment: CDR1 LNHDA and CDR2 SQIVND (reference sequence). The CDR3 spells CASSIGGGSETQYF. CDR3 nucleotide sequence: TGTGCCAGTAGTATTGGTGGGGGGTCGGAGACCCAGTACTTC.

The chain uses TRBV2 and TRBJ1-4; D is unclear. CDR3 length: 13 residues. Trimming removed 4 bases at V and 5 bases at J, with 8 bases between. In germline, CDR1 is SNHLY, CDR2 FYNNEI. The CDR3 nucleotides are TGTGCCAGCAGTGCTTGGGAGAATGAAAAACTGTTTTTT. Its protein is CASSAWENEKLFF.

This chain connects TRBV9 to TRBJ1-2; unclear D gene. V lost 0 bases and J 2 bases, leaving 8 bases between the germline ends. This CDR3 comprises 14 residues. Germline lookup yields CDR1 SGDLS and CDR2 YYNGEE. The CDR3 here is CASSVGYGNYGYTF. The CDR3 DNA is TGTGCCAGCAGCGTAGGGTACGGGAACTATGGCTACACCTTC.

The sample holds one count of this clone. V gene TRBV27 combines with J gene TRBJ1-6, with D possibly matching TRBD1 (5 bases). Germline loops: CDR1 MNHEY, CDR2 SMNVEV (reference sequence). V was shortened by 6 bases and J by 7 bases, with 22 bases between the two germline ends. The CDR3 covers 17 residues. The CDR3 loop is CASSPSGVSRDNSPLHF. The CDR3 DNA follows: TGTGCCAGCAGCCCCTCGGGAGTGTCCAGGGACAATTCACCCCTCCACTTT.

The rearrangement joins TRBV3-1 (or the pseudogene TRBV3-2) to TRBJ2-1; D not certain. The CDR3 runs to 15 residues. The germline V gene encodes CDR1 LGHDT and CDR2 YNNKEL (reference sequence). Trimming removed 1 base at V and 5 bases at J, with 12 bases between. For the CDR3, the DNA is TGTGCCAGCAGCCAAGCTCGGTCGATGGACAATGAGCAGTTCTTC. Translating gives CASSQARSMDNEQFF.

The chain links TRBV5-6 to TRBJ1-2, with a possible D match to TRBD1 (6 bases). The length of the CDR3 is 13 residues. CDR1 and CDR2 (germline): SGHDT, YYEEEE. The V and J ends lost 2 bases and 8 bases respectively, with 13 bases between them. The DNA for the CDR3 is TGTGCCAGCAGCTTAGACAGGAATCGGGGCTACACCTTC. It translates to CASSLDRNRGYTF.

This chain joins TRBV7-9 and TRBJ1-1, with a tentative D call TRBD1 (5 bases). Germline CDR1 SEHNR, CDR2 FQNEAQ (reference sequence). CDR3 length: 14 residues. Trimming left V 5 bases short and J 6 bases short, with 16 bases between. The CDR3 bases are TGTGCCAGCAGCCCCATAACAGGCCCCCCTGAAGCTTTCTTT. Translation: CASSPITGPPEAFF. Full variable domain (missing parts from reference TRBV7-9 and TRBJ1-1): DTGVSQNPRHKITKRGQNVTFRCDPISEHNRLYWYRQTLGQGPEFLTYFQNEAQLEKSRLLSDRFSAERPKGSFSTLEIQRTEQGDSAMYLCASSPITGPPEAFFGQGTRLTVV.

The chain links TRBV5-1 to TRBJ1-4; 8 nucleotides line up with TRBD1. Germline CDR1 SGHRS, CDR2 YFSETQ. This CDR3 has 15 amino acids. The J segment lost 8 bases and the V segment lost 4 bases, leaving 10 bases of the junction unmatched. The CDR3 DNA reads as TGCGCCAGCAGCACCCAGGGGGCCTTGGGCGAAAAACTGTTTTTT. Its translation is CASSTQGALGEKLFF.

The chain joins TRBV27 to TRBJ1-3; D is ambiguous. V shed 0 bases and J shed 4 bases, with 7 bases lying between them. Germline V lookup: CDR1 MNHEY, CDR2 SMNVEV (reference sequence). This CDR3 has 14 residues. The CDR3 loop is CASSLSQVGNTIYF. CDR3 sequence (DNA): TGTGCCAGCAGTTTATCTCAGGTCGGAAACACCATATATTTT.

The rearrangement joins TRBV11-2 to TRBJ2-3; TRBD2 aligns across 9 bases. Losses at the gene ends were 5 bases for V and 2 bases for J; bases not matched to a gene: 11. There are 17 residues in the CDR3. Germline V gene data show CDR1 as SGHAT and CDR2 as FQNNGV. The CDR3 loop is CASSLRGLAGYTDTQYF. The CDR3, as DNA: TGTGCCAGCAGCCTAAGGGGGCTAGCGGGGTACACAGATACGCAGTATTTT.

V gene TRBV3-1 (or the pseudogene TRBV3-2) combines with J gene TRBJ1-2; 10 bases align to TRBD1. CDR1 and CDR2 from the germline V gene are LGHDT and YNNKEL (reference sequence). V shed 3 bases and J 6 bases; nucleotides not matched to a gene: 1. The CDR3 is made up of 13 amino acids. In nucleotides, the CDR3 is TGTGCCAGCAGCCACGGGACAGGGGATGGCTACACCTTC. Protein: CASSHGTGDGYTF.

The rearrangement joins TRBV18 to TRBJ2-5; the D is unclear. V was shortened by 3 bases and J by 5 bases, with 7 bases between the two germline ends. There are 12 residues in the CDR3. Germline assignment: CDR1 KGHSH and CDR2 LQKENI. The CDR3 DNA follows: TGTGCCAGCTCACCCGAGGTGGAGACCCAGTACTTC. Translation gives CASSPEVETQYF.

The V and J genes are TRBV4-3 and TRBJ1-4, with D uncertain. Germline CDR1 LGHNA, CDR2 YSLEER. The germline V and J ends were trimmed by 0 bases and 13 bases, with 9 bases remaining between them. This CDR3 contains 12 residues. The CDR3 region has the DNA TGCGCCAGCAGCCAAGAATTCGGGAGACTGTTTTTT. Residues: CASSQEFGRLFF.

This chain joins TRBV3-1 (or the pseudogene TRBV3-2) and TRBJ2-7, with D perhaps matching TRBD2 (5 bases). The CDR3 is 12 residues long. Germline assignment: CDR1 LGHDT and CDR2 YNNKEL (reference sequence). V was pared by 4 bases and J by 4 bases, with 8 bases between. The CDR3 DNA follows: TGTGCCAGCAGCCTTGGAGGATACGAGCAGTACTTC. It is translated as CASSLGGYEQYF.

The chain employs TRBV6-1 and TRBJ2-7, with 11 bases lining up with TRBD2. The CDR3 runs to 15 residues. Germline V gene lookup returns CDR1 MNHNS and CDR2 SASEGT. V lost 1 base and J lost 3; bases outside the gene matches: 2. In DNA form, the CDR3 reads TGTGCCAGCAGTGAAGACCTAGCGGGGGGCTACGAGCAGTACTTC. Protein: CASSEDLAGGYEQYF.

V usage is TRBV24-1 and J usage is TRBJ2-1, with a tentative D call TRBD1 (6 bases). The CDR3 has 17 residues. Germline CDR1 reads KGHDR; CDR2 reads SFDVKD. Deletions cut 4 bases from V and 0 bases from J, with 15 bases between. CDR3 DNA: TGTGCCACCAGTGACCCCACAGGGACCAGCTCCTACAATGAGCAGTTCTTC. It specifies CATSDPTGTSSYNEQFF.